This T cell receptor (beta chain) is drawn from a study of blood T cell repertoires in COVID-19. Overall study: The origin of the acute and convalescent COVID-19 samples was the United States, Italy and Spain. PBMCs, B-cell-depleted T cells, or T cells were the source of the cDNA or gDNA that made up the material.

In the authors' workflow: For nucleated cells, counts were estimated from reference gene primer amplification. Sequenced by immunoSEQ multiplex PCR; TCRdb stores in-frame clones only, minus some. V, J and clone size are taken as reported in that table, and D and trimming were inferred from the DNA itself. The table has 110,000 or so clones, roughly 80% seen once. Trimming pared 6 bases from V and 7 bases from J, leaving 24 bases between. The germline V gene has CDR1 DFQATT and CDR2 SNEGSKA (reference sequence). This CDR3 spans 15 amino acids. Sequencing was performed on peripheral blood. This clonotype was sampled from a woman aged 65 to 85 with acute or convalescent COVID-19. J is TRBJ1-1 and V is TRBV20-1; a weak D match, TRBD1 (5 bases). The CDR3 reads CSASPSGRATIEAFF. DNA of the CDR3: TGCAGTGCAAGTCCGTCGGGCAGGGCTACCATTGAAGCTTTCTTT.